This T cell receptor beta chain was recovered during a study of T-cell reconstitution after alpha-beta-depleted transplantation in children. During its preparation, the TCRbeta library received unique molecular identifiers. TCRdb re-analysed the PCR reads in MiXCR, keeping a single row per CDR3 protein. The sample includes some 490,000 distinct CDR3 sequences, roughly an eighth seen only once; the top ten take around 6%. This clonotype was observed a few times. The V gene end was trimmed by 6 bases and the J gene end by 2 bases; junction bases not matched to a gene: 6. This CDR3 contains 15 residues.

The sample consisted of PBMCs from the stem cell graft donor, taken from the stem cell graft. This receptor was obtained from a human donor who donated a stem cell graft to a child with combined immunodeficiency. This rearrangement joins TRBV12-3 or TRBV12-4 to TRBJ2-3; the match to TRBD2 covers 9 bases. The CDR3 region is CASRSAGGFTDTQYF. In nucleotides, the CDR3 is TGTGCCAGCAGATCAGCGGGGGGCTTCACAGATACGCAGTATTTT.